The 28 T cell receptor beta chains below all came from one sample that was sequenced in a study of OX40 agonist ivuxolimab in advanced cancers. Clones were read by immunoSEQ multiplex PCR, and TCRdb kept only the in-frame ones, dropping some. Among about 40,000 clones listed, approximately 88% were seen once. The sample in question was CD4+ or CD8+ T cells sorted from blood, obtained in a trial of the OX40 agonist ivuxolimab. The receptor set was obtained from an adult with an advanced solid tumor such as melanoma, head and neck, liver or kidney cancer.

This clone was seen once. The CDR3 nucleotides read TGTGCCAGCAGTTTTTCGGGGGCCACTGGAGATACGCAGTATTTT. Amino acids: CASSFSGATGDTQYF. The rearrangement joins TRBV28 to TRBJ2-3, with D perhaps matching TRBD1 or TRBD2 (6 bases each). Germline CDR1 and CDR2: MDHEN and SYDVKM. With 3 bases removed from V and 5 bases from J, the gap between germline ends came to 15 bases. This CDR3 is built from 15 residues.

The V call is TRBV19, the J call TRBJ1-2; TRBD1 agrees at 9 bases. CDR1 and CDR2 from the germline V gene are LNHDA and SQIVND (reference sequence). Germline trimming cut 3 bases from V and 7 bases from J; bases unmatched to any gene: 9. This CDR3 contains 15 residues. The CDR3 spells CASSMFLQGAVGYTF. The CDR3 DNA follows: TGTGCCAGTAGTATGTTCCTACAGGGGGCTGTTGGCTACACCTTC.

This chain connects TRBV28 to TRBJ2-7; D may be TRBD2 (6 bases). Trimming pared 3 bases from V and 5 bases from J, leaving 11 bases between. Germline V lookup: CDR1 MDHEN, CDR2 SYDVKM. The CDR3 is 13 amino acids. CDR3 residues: CASSFGGRNEQYF. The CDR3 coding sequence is TGTGCCAGCAGTTTTGGAGGGCGGAACGAGCAGTACTTC.

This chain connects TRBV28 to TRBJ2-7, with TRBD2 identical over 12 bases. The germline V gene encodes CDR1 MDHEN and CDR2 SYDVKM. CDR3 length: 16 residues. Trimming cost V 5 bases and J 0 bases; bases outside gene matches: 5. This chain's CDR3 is CASSPATSGSSYEQYF. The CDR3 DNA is TGTGCCAGCAGTCCAGCGACTAGCGGGAGCTCCTACGAGCAGTACTTC.

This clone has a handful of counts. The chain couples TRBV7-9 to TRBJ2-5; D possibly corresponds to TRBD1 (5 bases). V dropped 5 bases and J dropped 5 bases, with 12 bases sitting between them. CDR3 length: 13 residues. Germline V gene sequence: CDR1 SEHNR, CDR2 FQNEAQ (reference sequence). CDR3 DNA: TGTGCCAGCAGCGAGGCAGGGTTGGAGACCCAGTACTTC. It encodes CASSEAGLETQYF.

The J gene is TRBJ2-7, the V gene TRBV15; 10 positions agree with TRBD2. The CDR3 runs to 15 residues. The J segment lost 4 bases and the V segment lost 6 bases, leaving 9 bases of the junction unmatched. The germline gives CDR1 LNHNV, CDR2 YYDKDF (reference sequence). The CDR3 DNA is TGTGCCACCAGAAATAGCGGGAGGATCAAGTACGAGCAGTACTTC. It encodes CATRNSGRIKYEQYF.

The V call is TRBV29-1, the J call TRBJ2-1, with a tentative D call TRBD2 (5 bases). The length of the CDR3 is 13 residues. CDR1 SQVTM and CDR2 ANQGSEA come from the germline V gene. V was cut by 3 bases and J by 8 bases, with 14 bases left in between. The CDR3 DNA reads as TGCAGCGTTGAGGGCGGGTCGAGCGATGAGCAGTTCTTC. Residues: CSVEGGSSDEQFF.

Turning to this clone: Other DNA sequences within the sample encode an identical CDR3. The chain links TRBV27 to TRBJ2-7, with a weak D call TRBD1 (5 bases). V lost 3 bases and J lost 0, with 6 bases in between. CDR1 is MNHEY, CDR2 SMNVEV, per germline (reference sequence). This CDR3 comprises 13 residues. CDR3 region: CASSLQGSYEQYF. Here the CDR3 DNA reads TGTGCCAGCAGTTTGCAGGGCTCCTACGAGCAGTACTTC.

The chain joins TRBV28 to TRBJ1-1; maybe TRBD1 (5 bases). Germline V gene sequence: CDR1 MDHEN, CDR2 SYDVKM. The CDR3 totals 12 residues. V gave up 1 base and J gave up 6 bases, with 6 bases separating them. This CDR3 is CASSLLGPEAFF. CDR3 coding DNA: TGTGCCAGCAGTTTATTGGGGCCTGAAGCTTTCTTT.

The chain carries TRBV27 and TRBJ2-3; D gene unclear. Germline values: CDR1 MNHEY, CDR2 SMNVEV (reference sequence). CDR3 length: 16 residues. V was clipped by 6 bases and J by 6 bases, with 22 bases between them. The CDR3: CASSQLDTRSLDTQYF. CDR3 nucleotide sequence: TGTGCCAGCAGCCAGCTAGACACACGTAGCCTCGATACGCAGTATTTT.

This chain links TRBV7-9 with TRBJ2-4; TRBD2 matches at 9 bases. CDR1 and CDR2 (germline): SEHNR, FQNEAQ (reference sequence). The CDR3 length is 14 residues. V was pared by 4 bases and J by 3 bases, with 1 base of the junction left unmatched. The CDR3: CASSWTSDKNIQYF. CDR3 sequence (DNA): TGTGCCAGCAGCTGGACTAGCGACAAAAACATTCAGTACTTC.

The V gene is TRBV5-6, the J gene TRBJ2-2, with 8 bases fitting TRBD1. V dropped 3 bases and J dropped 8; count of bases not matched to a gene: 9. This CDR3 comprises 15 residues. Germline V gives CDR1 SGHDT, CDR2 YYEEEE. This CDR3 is CASSWDRLRPGELFF. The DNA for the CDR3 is TGTGCCAGCAGCTGGGACAGGCTACGGCCAGGGGAGCTGTTTTTT.

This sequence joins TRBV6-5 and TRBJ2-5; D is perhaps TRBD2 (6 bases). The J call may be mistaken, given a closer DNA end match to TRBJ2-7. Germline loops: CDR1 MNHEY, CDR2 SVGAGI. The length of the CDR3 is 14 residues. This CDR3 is CASSTGTFPYEQYF. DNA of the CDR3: TGTGCCAGCAGTACCGGGACTTTTCCCTACGAGCAGTACTTC.

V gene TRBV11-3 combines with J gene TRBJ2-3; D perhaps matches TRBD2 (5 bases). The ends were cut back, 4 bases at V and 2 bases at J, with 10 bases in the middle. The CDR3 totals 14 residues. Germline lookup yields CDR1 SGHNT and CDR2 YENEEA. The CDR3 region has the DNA TGTGCCAGCAGCTCAGCGGACCACACAGATACGCAGTATTTT. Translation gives CASSSADHTDTQYF.

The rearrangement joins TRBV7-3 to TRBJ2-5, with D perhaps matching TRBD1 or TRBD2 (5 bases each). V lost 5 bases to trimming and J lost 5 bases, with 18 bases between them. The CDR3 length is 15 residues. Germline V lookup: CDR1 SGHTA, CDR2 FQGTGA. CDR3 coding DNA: TGTGCCAGCAGCCCCCATGCCGGGACCTCGGAGACCCAGTACTTC. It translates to CASSPHAGTSETQYF.

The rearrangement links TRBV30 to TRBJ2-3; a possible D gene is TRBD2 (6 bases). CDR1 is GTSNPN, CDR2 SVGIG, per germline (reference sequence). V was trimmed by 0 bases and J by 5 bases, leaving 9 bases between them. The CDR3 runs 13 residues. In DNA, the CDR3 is TGTGCCTGGAGTGTAATAGCGGAAGATACGCAGTATTTT. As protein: CAWSVIAEDTQYF.

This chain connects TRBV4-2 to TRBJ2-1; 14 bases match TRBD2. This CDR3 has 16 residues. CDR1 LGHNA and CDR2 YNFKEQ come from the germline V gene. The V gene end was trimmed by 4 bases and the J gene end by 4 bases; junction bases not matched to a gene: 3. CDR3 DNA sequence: TGTGCCAGCAGCCCGGGACTAGCGGGAGCGTACAATGAGCAGTTCTTC. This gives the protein CASSPGLAGAYNEQFF.

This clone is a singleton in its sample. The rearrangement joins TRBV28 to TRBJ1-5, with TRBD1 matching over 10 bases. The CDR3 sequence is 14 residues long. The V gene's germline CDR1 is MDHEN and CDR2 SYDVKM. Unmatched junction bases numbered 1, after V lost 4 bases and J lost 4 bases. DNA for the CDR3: TGTGCCAGCAGTTGGGACAGGGGAAATCAGCCCCAGCATTTT. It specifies CASSWDRGNQPQHF.

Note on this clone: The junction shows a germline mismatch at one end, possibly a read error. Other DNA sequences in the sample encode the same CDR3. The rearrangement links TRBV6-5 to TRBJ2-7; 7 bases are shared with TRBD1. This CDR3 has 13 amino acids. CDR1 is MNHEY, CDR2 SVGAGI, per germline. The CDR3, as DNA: TGTGCCAGTAGTTTGGGACAGACTTACGAGCAGTACTTC. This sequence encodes CASSLGQTYEQYF.

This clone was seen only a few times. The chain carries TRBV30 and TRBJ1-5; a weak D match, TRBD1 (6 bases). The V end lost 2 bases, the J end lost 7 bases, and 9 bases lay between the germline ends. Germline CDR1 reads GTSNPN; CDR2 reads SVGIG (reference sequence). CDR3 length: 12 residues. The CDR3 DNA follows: TGTGCCTGGAGTTCAGGGGTGCAGCCCCAGCATTTT. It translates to CAWSSGVQPQHF.

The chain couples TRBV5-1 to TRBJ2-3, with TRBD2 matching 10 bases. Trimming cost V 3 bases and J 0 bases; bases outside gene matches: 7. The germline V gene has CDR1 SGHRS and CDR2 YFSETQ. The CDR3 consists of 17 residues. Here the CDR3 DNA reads TGCGCCAGCAGCTACGACCGGGGACTAGCGAGCACAGATACGCAGTATTTT. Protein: CASSYDRGLASTDTQYF.

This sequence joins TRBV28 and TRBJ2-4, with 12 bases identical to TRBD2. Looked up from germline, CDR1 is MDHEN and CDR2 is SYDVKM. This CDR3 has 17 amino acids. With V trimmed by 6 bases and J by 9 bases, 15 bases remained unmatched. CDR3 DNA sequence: TGTGCCAGCAGCAATACACTAGCGGGAGGCCTATACATCATTCAGTACTTC. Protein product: CASSNTLAGGLYIIQYF.

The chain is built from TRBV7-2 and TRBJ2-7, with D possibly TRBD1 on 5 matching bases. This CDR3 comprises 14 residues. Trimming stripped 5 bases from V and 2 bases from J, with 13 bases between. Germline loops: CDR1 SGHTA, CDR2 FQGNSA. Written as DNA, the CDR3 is TGTGCCAGCAGCACAGACAGTTTCCCCTACGAGCAGTACTTC. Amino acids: CASSTDSFPYEQYF.

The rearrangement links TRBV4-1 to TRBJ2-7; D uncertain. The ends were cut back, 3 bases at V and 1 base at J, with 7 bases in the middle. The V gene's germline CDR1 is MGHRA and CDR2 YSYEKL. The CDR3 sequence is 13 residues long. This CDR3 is CASSHAQSYEQYF. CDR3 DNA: TGCGCCAGCAGCCATGCACAATCCTACGAGCAGTACTTC.

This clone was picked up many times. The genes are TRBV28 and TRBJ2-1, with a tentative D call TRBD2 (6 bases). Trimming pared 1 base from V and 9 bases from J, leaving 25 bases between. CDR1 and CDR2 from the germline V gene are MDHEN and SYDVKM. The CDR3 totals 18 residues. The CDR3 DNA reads TGTGCCAGCAGTTTATCACTCCTTAAGATTGGGACTCTGGGTGAGCAGTTCTTC. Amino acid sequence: CASSLSLLKIGTLGEQFF.

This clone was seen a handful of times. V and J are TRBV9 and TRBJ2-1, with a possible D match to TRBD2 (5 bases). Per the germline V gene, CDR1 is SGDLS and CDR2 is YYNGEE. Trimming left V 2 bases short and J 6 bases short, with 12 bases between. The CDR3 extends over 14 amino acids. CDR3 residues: CASSVTGIVNEQFF. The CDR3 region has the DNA TGTGCCAGCAGCGTGACGGGAATAGTCAATGAGCAGTTCTTC.

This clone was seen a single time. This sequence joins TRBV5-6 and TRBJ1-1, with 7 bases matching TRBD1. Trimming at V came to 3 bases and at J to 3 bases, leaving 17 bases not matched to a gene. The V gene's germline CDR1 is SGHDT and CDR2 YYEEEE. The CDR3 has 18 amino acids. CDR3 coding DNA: TGTGCCAGCAGCTCCCTGGTTTGGCGAACAGGGGATGACACTGAAGCTTTCTTT. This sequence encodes CASSSLVWRTGDDTEAFF.

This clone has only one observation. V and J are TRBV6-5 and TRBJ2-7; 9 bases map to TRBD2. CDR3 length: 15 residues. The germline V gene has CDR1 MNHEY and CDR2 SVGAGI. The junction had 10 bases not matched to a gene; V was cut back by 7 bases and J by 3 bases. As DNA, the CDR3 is TGTGCCAGCAAGGTCCTGGGCGGGGGGGTCTACGAGCAGTACTTC. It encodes CASKVLGGGVYEQYF.